This T cell receptor beta chain was identified during a study of T cell responses to AZD1222 COVID-19 vaccine. Study findings and constraints: Reportedly, close to half of spike-specific TCRs are directed against unmutated variant regions. Most donors were white British, females outnumbered males, and clonal diversity was possibly underestimated. The number of AZD1222 recipients seropositive at baseline was only 6 or 7. Across the whole spike, CD4 TCRs peaked at regions 160-218 and 743-854.

The CDR3 runs 17 residues. Germline lookup yields CDR1 ENHRY and CDR2 SYGVKD. With 2 bases clipped from V and 3 bases from J, the junction kept 10 bases outside the gene matches. Regarding this clone: Its target is unknown.

Assay used: immunoSEQ multiplex PCR; TCRdb lists only in-frame clones, some missing. Among 140,000 to 150,000 clones listed, 70% to 90% were seen once. The sequenced sample was peripheral blood, obtained on day 0 of AZD1222 vaccination. The V call is TRBV10-3, the J call TRBJ2-7; 10 bases fit TRBD1. The sequence was obtained from an adult in good health. The CDR3: CAISEGPRDRGLYEQYF. CDR3 in DNA: TGTGCCATCAGTGAGGGCCCCCGGGACAGGGGACTCTACGAGCAGTACTTC.